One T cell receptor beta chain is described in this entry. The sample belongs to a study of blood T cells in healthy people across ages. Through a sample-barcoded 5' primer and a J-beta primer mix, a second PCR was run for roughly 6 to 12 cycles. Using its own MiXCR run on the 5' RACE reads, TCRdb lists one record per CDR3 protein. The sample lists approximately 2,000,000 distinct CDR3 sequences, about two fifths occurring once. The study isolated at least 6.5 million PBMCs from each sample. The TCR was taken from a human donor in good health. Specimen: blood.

Here the CDR3 DNA reads TGCAGTGCATCCCCCGGGACACTTAAGGGATATGGCTACACCTTC. Its protein is CSASPGTLKGYGYTF. V gene TRBV20-1 combines with J gene TRBJ1-2; maybe TRBD1 (6 bases). Per the germline V gene, CDR1 is DFQATT and CDR2 is SNEGSKA (reference sequence). V was pared by 6 bases and J by 5 bases, with 22 bases between. This CDR3 comprises 15 residues.